Below are 32 T cell receptor beta chains sequenced from a single sample in a study of T cells in Graves' hyperthyroidism and ophthalmopathy. Amplification of TCR beta CDR3 regions used RNA as the template. First-round RT-PCR of the TCR CDR3 relied on the HTBI primer set. TCRdb redid the calling of the multiplex PCR reads with MiXCR, one entry per CDR3 protein. The sample lists roughly 500,000 distinct CDR3 sequences; 40% to 50% were seen once. Sequenced input: peripheral blood or thyroid tissue (not recorded which). The receptors derive from an adult woman with Graves' disease, either hyperthyroidism or ophthalmopathy (not recorded which).

This clonotype was seen ten or more times. The chain couples TRBV25-1 to TRBJ2-7; either TRBD1 or TRBD2 may fit D (5 bases each). CDR3 size: 11 residues. V was clipped by 4 bases and J by 5 bases, with 6 bases between them. The germline CDR1 and CDR2 sequences are MGHDK and SYGVNS. This CDR3 is CASSVGDEQYF. CDR3 coding DNA: TGTGCCAGCAGTGTGGGGGACGAGCAGTACTTC.

V is TRBV10-1 and J is TRBJ2-5; no clear D. The ends were cut back, 8 bases at V and 5 bases at J, with 9 bases in the middle. The CDR3 length is 11 residues. Germline CDR1 and CDR2: WNHNN and SYGVQD (reference sequence). CDR3 sequence: CASLNRETQYF. The CDR3 DNA follows: TGCGCCAGCTTGAATCGGGAGACCCAGTACTTC.

The chain carries TRBV7-2 and TRBJ2-2; D uncertain. Germline CDR1 is SGHTA and CDR2 is FQGNSA. The CDR3 length is 15 residues. Trimming took off 5 bases at V and 0 bases at J, with 10 bases between the two ends. Here the CDR3 reads CASSLRVANTGELFF. In DNA, the CDR3 is TGTGCCAGCAGCCTAAGGGTGGCGAACACCGGGGAGCTGTTTTTT.

This clonotype was picked up a small number of times. Mismatch with germline at one junction end may stem from a read error. This chain connects TRBV25-1 to TRBJ2-7; unclear D gene. Judging by the DNA end, TRBJ2-5 fits better; the J call may be wrong. The CDR3 covers 15 residues. Germline V gives CDR1 MGHDK, CDR2 SYGVNS. CDR3: CASSKNLKYQETQYF. CDR3 DNA sequence: TGTGCCAGCAGTAAAAACCTGAAATACCAGGAGACCCAGTACTTC.

V gene TRBV7-9 combines with J gene TRBJ2-7; D gene ambiguous. V gave up 0 bases and J gave up 3 bases, with 12 bases separating them. This CDR3 comprises 15 residues. Germline-derived CDR1 and CDR2 are SEHNR and FQNEAQ (reference sequence). The CDR3 loop reads CASSLASVFGYEQYF. For the CDR3, the DNA is TGTGCCAGCAGCTTAGCTTCGGTTTTTGGCTACGAGCAGTACTTC.

This chain links TRBV6-5 with TRBJ2-2; 10 bases map to TRBD1. The CDR3 is 16 residues long. Germline-derived CDR1 and CDR2 are MNHEY and SVGAGI. Germline trimming cut 2 bases from V and 5 bases from J; bases unmatched to any gene: 5. For the CDR3, the DNA is TGTGCCAGCAGTTACAACCTGGGACAGGGGACCGGGGAGCTGTTTTTT. Its translation is CASSYNLGQGTGELFF.

This clonotype was observed a few times. This chain connects TRBV10-3 to TRBJ2-7; D remains ambiguous. From germline, CDR1 is ENHRY and CDR2 SYGVKD. This CDR3 comprises 13 residues. V was pared by 3 bases and J by 3 bases, with 9 bases between. The chain's CDR3 is CAISDHSVYEQYF. CDR3 sequence (DNA): TGTGCCATCAGTGATCACAGTGTCTACGAGCAGTACTTC.

The gene calls are TRBV10-3 and TRBJ1-1, with D uncertain. The V gene lost 5 bases and the J gene lost 1 base, with 20 bases spanning the gap. Germline CDR1 reads ENHRY; CDR2 reads SYGVKD. The CDR3 is 17 amino acids. The CDR3 coding sequence is TGTGCCATCAGTCCCCGCTATATGCGCGAGAGGAACACTGAAGCTTTCTTT. Amino acid sequence: CAISPRYMRERNTEAFF.

This clonotype has a count of ten or more. The chain joins TRBV29-1 to TRBJ2-7; the D gene is possibly TRBD1 (6 bases). Germline CDR1 reads SQVTM; CDR2 reads ANQGSEA. Trimming left V 2 bases short and J 1 base short, with 9 bases between. This CDR3 is built from 13 residues. CDR3 coding DNA: TGCAGCGTTGAATTAGGGGGTTCCTACGAGCAGTACTTC. Amino acids: CSVELGGSYEQYF.

The sample holds one count of this clonotype. The conserved closing phenylalanine or tryptophan is absent in this CDR3, likely reflecting a read error. The gene calls are TRBV10-3 and TRBJ1-2; tentatively, D is TRBD1 (6 bases). The CDR3 loop spans 15 amino acids. The V gene's germline CDR1 is ENHRY and CDR2 SYGVKD. Trimming stripped 4 bases from V and 4 bases from J, with 16 bases between. The CDR3 loop reads CAISAAEGGGYGYTL. The CDR3 coding sequence is TGTGCCATCAGTGCGGCCGAAGGGGGGGGCTATGGCTACACCCTC.

The chain joins TRBV20-1 to TRBJ2-7; D unresolved. The germline V and J ends were trimmed by 3 bases and 3 bases, with 9 bases remaining between them. This CDR3 has 12 amino acids. Germline lookup yields CDR1 DFQATT and CDR2 SNEGSKA (reference sequence). CDR3 in DNA: TGCAGTGCTAGGTCCCAGCTCTACGAGCAGTACTTC. Protein sequence: CSARSQLYEQYF.

CDR3 amino acids: CASSPRRTEAFF. CDR3 DNA sequence: TGTGCCAGCAGCCCTCGGAGGACTGAAGCTTTCTTT. The V and J genes are TRBV13 and TRBJ1-1; D uncertain. This CDR3 has 12 amino acids. Germline assignment: CDR1 PRHDT and CDR2 FYEKMQ (reference sequence). The V gene lost 5 bases and the J gene lost 5 bases, with 9 bases spanning the gap. The variable domain in full, with the rest retrieved from reference TRBV13 and TRBJ1-1, is AAGVIQSPRHLIKEKRETATLKCYPIPRHDTVYWYQQGPGQDPQFLISFYEKMQSDKGSIPDRFSAQQFSDYHSELNMSSLELGDSALYFCASSPRRTEAFFGQGTRLTVV.

At least ten counts were recorded for this clonotype. The rearrangement links TRBV6-1 to TRBJ1-5; D is unclear. V lost 6 bases to trimming and J lost 7 bases, with 19 bases between them. CDR1 and CDR2 (germline): MNHNS, SASEGT. The CDR3 extends over 15 amino acids. In DNA, the CDR3 is TGTGCCAGCAGCGCCTCACCACTTGGGGAACAGCCCCAGCATTTT. Its protein is CASSASPLGEQPQHF.

This chain connects TRBV30 to TRBJ1-2, with no clear D. The germline V and J ends were trimmed by 4 bases and 8 bases, with 14 bases remaining between them. There are 12 residues in the CDR3. From germline, CDR1 is GTSNPN and CDR2 SVGIG (reference sequence). The CDR3 loop reads CAWILEGRGYTF. The CDR3 region has the DNA TGTGCCTGGATTTTGGAGGGTAGAGGCTACACCTTC.

The V gene is TRBV13, the J gene TRBJ2-7; 9 nucleotides match TRBD1. Germline trimming cut 4 bases from V and 7 bases from J; bases unmatched to any gene: 8. The germline V gene has CDR1 PRHDT and CDR2 FYEKMQ (reference sequence). The CDR3 spans 14 residues. CDR3 loop: CASSSVGTGFEQYF. For the CDR3, the DNA is TGTGCCAGCAGCTCAGTCGGGACAGGGTTTGAGCAGTACTTC.

The chain carries TRBV20-1 and TRBJ2-5; a possible D gene is TRBD1 (6 bases). Trimming shortened V by 4 bases and J by 4 bases, and 16 bases separated the two germline ends. CDR1 is DFQATT, CDR2 SNEGSKA, per germline (reference sequence). The CDR3 has 14 residues. For the CDR3, the DNA is TGCAGTGCTACAGGGGCGGATGGGCTAGAGACCCAGTACTTC. This encodes CSATGADGLETQYF.

This clonotype was counted many times. The V and J genes are TRBV20-1 and TRBJ1-5; 11 bases match TRBD1. J lost 8 bases, V lost 0 bases, and 6 bases had no gene match. CDR3 length equals 15 residues. CDR1 is DFQATT, CDR2 SNEGSKA, per germline (reference sequence). The CDR3 spells CSARDLGTGGEPQHF. CDR3 DNA: TGCAGTGCTAGAGATCTTGGGACAGGGGGGGAGCCCCAGCATTTT.

J is TRBJ2-2 and V is TRBV10-3; a weak D match, TRBD1 (6 bases). CDR1 is ENHRY and CDR2 is SYGVKD in the germline V gene. The CDR3 is made up of 14 amino acids. V was clipped by 6 bases and J by 8 bases, with 16 bases between them. CDR3 in amino acids: CAISRGQRAGELFF. The CDR3 DNA sequence: TGTGCCATCAGCCGGGGACAACGGGCGGGGGAGCTGTTTTTT.

At least ten counts were recorded for this clonotype. At one of its ends the junction is not consistent with the germline gene, which may arise from a read error. This chain links TRBV7-7 with TRBJ2-2; 7 bases are a match to TRBD1. The germline CDR1 and CDR2 sequences are SSHAT and FNYEAQ (reference sequence). This CDR3 is built from 14 residues. The CDR3 DNA reads as TGTGCTAGCAGTCCGACAGGGATCACCGGGGAGCTGTTTTTT. Its translation: CASSPTGITGELFF.

This clonotype showed up many times. The V gene is TRBV11-2, the J gene TRBJ2-7; 7 nucleotides agree with TRBD2. The length of the CDR3 is 14 residues. Germline lookup yields CDR1 SGHAT and CDR2 FQNNGV. The J segment lost 3 bases and the V segment lost 1 base, leaving 3 bases of the junction unmatched. This CDR3 is CASSLGPSGYEQYF. The CDR3 nucleotides read TGTGCCAGCAGCTTAGGTCCTAGCGGCTACGAGCAGTACTTC. Full variable domain (remainder filled in from reference TRBV11-2 and TRBJ2-7): EAGVAQSPRYKIIEKRQSVAFWCNPISGHATLYWYQQILGQGPKLLIQFQNNGVVDDSQLPKDRFSAERLKGVDSTLKIQPAKLEDSAVYLCASSLGPSGYEQYFGPGTRLTVT.

Comment on this clonotype: The junction departs from germline at one end; a sequencing error may be responsible. The V gene is TRBV6-1, the J gene TRBJ1-2; the D is unclear. Looked up from germline, CDR1 is MNHNS and CDR2 is SASEGT. The length of the CDR3 is 12 residues. The CDR3 sequence is CASSQRPPGYTF. The CDR3 DNA is TGCGCCAGCAGCCAAAGGCCACCCGGCTACACCTTC.

A note on this clonotype: A much larger clone sits a single nucleotide away, making a read error possible. The V gene is TRBV12-3 or TRBV12-4, the J gene TRBJ1-5, with a possible D match to TRBD1 (6 bases). This CDR3 comprises 16 residues. V gave up 1 base and J gave up 3 bases, with 13 bases separating them. In DNA, the CDR3 is TGTGCCAGCAGTTTAGTAGAGGGGGGATTCAATCAGCCCCAGCATTTT. It is translated as CASSLVEGGFNQPQHF.

This clonotype was observed at least ten times. This chain joins TRBV7-2 and TRBJ1-1; 7 nucleotides line up with TRBD1. This CDR3 is 15 amino acids long. Trimming cost V 3 bases and J 3 bases; bases outside gene matches: 7. In germline, CDR1 is SGHTA, CDR2 FQGNSA. The CDR3: CASSFRGGFDTEAFF. The CDR3 nucleotides are TGTGCCAGCAGCTTCAGGGGGGGTTTCGACACTGAAGCTTTCTTT.

This clonotype was recorded many times. The chain couples TRBV6-1 to TRBJ1-6; the match to TRBD1 covers 7 bases. J lost 6 bases, V lost 7 bases, and 6 bases had no gene match. The germline V gene has CDR1 MNHNS and CDR2 SASEGT. This CDR3 spans 14 amino acids. CDR3 DNA sequence: TGTGCCAGCATCCCGGGACAGATTAATTCACCCCTCCACTTT. It codes for CASIPGQINSPLHF.

The chain is built from TRBV5-4 and TRBJ2-7; 7 bases agree with TRBD1. Germline V gene lookup returns CDR1 SGHNT and CDR2 YYREEE (reference sequence). The CDR3 loop spans 14 amino acids. V was pared by 3 bases and J by 4 bases, with 7 bases of the junction left unmatched. The CDR3 coding sequence is TGTGCCAGCAGCTCACAGGGGTTGGGGTACGAGCAGTACTTC. It encodes CASSSQGLGYEQYF. Supplemented by reference TRBV5-4 and TRBJ2-7, the full variable domain reads ETGVTQSPTHLIKTRGQQVTLRCSSQSGHNTVSWYQQALGQGPQFIFQYYREEENGRGNFPPRFSGLQFPNYSSELNVNALELDDSALYLCASSSQGLGYEQYFGPGTRLTVT.

With regard to this clonotype: One junction end does not reproduce the germline sequence, and a read error may be involved. The V and J genes are TRBV7-7 and TRBJ2-2; D perhaps matches TRBD1 (6 bases). The CDR3 runs to 15 residues. Per germline, CDR1 SSHAT and CDR2 FNYEAQ (reference sequence). The CDR3 DNA is TGTGCTAGCAGCTTCGGACAGCTAAACACCGGGGAGCTGTTTTTT. Translation gives CASSFGQLNTGELFF.

The chain uses TRBV2 and TRBJ2-7, with 9 bases aligning to TRBD1. Germline V gene lookup returns CDR1 SNHLY and CDR2 FYNNEI. The V and J ends lost 6 bases and 0 bases, in that order; junction bases with no gene match: 3. CDR3 length: 14 residues. The CDR3 spells CASRGQGISYEQYF. The CDR3 DNA reads TGTGCCAGCAGGGGACAGGGAATCTCCTACGAGCAGTACTTC.

This clonotype was detected many times. This chain uses TRBV5-1 with TRBJ1-2; weak D call: TRBD1 (6 bases). The germline CDR1 and CDR2 sequences are SGHRS and YFSETQ. The CDR3 spans 14 residues. Between the trimmed V and J ends, which lost 0 bases and 4 bases, there was a span of 10 bases. Here the CDR3 DNA reads TGCGCCAGCAGCTTGGAGGGGGAACCCTATGGCTACACCTTC. Its translation: CASSLEGEPYGYTF.

Remarks on this clonotype: As the CDR3 is not closed by the conserved phenylalanine or tryptophan, this likely results from a read error. The J gene is TRBJ1-5, the V gene TRBV11-2; no firm D call. V shed 0 bases and J shed 6 bases, with 6 bases lying between them. CDR1 is SGHAT, CDR2 FQNNGV, per germline. This CDR3 has 13 amino acids. CDR3 sequence (DNA): TGTGCCAGCAGCTTAGAGCGGGGTCAGCCCCAGCATTGT. Its translation: CASSLERGQPQHC.

The chain carries TRBV28 and TRBJ2-2, with D tentatively TRBD1 (5 bases). The V gene's germline CDR1 is MDHEN and CDR2 SYDVKM. Trimming took 5 bases from V and 8 from J, leaving 12 bases between them. This CDR3 is built from 13 residues. CDR3 region: CASSLSWTGELFF. The CDR3 DNA reads as TGTGCCAGCAGTCTCTCGTGGACAGGGGAGCTGTTTTTT.

This clonotype was counted only a few times. The J gene is TRBJ2-7, the V gene TRBV29-1; D call uncertain. Looked up from germline, CDR1 is SQVTM and CDR2 is ANQGSEA. Deletions cut 0 bases from V and 6 bases from J, with 9 bases between. The CDR3 is made up of 12 amino acids. In DNA, the CDR3 is TGCAGCGTTGAAGATCCGACCGGCGAGCAGTACTTC. Amino acids: CSVEDPTGEQYF.

The gene calls are TRBV29-1 and TRBJ2-7; D perhaps matches TRBD2 (6 bases). The CDR3 sequence is 13 residues long. The V end was cut by 4 bases, the J end by 0 bases, with 10 bases between. Germline CDR1 is SQVTM and CDR2 is ANQGSEA. CDR3 region: CSVVGGRSYEQYF. The CDR3 nucleotides are TGCAGCGTTGTGGGAGGCCGCTCCTACGAGCAGTACTTC.